This TCR beta chain was sequenced during a study of cytomegalovirus exposure and HLA in healthy donors. The J segment lost 15 bases and the V segment lost 7 bases, leaving 20 bases of the junction unmatched. Germline V gene data show CDR1 as MDHEN and CDR2 as SYDVKM. The CDR3 has 15 amino acids. Findings and caveats of the study: TCR beta chains associated with HLA were, in a later analysis, more clonally expanded than equally common others. Several V segments, TRBV6-2 and TRBV6-3 among them, could not be told apart and were dropped.

For this clone: Its antigen remains unknown.

PCR amplification relied on 60 Vbeta primers (plus 13 Jbeta primers). The method was immunoSEQ multiplex PCR; TCRdb's version includes in-frame clones alone and lacks a portion of them. Here the sample spans 150,000 to 200,000 clones, about 86% being singletons. The chain recombines TRBV28 with TRBJ2-4, with 8 bases identical to TRBD1. The clonotype was recovered from a man aged 35-49 years in good health and CMV-seropositive. Specimen: PBMCs. CDR3 protein: CASTPPPGQVKLVYF. The CDR3 DNA follows: TGTGCCAGCACCCCCCCACCGGGACAGGTGAAATTAGTGTACTTC. Drawing the rest from reference TRBV28 and TRBJ2-4, the complete variable domain is DVKVTQSSRYLVKRTGEKVFLECVQDMDHENMFWYRQDPGLGLRLIYFSYDVKMKEKGDIPEGYSVSREKKERFSLILESASTNQTSMYLCASTPPPGQVKLVYFGAGTRLSVL.